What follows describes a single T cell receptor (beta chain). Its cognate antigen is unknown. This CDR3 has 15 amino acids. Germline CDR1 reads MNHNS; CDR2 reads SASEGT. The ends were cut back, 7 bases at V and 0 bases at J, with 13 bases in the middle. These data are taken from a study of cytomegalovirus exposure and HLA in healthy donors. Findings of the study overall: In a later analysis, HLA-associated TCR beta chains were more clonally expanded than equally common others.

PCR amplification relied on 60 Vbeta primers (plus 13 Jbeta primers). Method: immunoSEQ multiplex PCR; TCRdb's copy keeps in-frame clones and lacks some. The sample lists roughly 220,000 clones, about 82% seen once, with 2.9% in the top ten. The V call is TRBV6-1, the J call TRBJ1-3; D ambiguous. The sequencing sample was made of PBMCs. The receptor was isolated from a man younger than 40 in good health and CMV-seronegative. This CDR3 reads CASTINSLSGNTIYF. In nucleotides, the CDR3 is TGTGCCAGCACTATTAATTCCCTCTCTGGAAACACCATATATTTT.